The 7 T cell receptor beta chains listed next were all sequenced from one sample in a study of lymphopenia after photon versus proton radiotherapy. The repertoire was sequenced with immunoSEQ multiplex PCR; TCRdb's copy has only in-frame clones and lacks some. The table includes approximately 70,000 clones, 87% detected once. The sample was peripheral blood, taken from a patient treated with proton-based radiotherapy. Receptors originate from a man aged 80 or over with esophageal cancer.

The rearrangement links TRBV4-3 to TRBJ2-1; 8 nucleotides line up with TRBD1. CDR1 LGHNA and CDR2 YSLEER come from the germline V gene. The CDR3 has 15 amino acids. With 4 bases clipped from V and 6 bases from J, the junction kept 8 bases outside the gene matches. The CDR3 DNA sequence: TGCGCCAGCAGCCTGGTGGACAGGGATTTCAATGAGCAGTTCTTC. Protein product: CASSLVDRDFNEQFF.

This chain links TRBV27 with TRBJ2-3; TRBD2 matches at 9 bases. Germline assignment: CDR1 MNHEY and CDR2 SMNVEV (reference sequence). Trimming at V came to 2 bases and at J to 4 bases, leaving 10 bases not matched to a gene. The length of the CDR3 is 17 residues. CDR3 bases: TGTGCCAGCAGTTTAATCCTGCGGGGGGGGGTACCAGATACGCAGTATTTT. As protein: CASSLILRGGVPDTQYF.

This rearrangement joins TRBV7-2 to TRBJ1-5; 9 bases are a match to TRBD1. This CDR3 has 15 residues. Germline V gene data show CDR1 as SGHTA and CDR2 as FQGNSA. After removal of 6 bases from V and 6 bases from J, the junction contained 9 bases not matched to a gene. The CDR3 nucleotides are TGTGCCAGCAGTTTAAAACAGGGGGCGATTCAGCCCCAGCATTTT. Translation gives CASSLKQGAIQPQHF.

The chain combines TRBV4-2 with TRBJ2-2; 13 positions match TRBD2. The CDR3 is made up of 17 amino acids. V lost 0 bases to trimming and J lost 5 bases; unmatched junction nucleotides: 3. Germline CDR1 is LGHNA and CDR2 is YNFKEQ. CDR3 sequence reads: CASSQDGLAGVTGELFF. CDR3 sequence (DNA): TGTGCCAGCAGCCAAGACGGACTAGCGGGGGTAACCGGGGAGCTGTTTTTT.

This sequence joins TRBV27 and TRBJ2-7, with TRBD2 identical over 7 bases. CDR3 length: 14 amino acids. Germline V gene lookup returns CDR1 MNHEY and CDR2 SMNVEV (reference sequence). With 2 bases clipped from V and 2 bases from J, the junction kept 3 bases outside the gene matches. The DNA of the CDR3 is TGTGCCAGCAGTTTAGGTCTAGCGGCCTACGAGCAGTACTTC. It yields the protein CASSLGLAAYEQYF.

V usage is TRBV9 and J usage is TRBJ1-5; TRBD1 aligns across 10 bases. The CDR3 spans 15 residues. Looked up from germline, CDR1 is SGDLS and CDR2 is YYNGEE. Germline trimming cut 5 bases from V and 7 bases from J; bases unmatched to any gene: 9. The CDR3 sequence is CASSWGTGVGQPQHF. CDR3 in DNA: TGTGCCAGCAGTTGGGGGACAGGGGTTGGGCAGCCCCAGCATTTT.

CDR3 amino acids: CASSPNNEQYF. DNA of the CDR3: TGTGCCAGCTCACCAAACAACGAGCAGTACTTC. V usage is TRBV18 and J usage is TRBJ2-7, with D hard to call. CDR1 and CDR2 (germline): KGHSH, LQKENI. The CDR3 has 11 residues. The V and J ends lost 2 bases and 5 bases respectively, with 4 bases between them.